Shown below are 29 T cell receptor beta chains from a single sample sequenced in a study of shared clonotypes between healthy human individuals. TCRdb's table, derived via immunoSEQ multiplex PCR, lists solely in-frame clones and lacks some. The sample records about 710,000 clones, roughly 73% being singletons. The sequencing input was memory CD4+ T cells sorted from blood. Indicated subset: CD45RA-negative fraction. The receptor source for this set is a woman under 40 in good health.

This chain joins TRBV6-6 and TRBJ1-5, with 9 bases aligning to TRBD1. The CDR3 runs to 15 residues. Unmatched junction bases numbered 7, after V lost 5 bases and J lost 5 bases. Germline V gene data show CDR1 as MNHNY and CDR2 as SVGAGI (reference sequence). In nucleotides, the CDR3 is TGTGCCAGCAGTGACACCGGGACAGGGTATCAGCCCCAGCATTTT. It specifies CASSDTGTGYQPQHF.

This chain joins TRBV27 and TRBJ2-6; TRBD2 matches at 15 bases. Germline lookup yields CDR1 MNHEY and CDR2 SMNVEV (reference sequence). V lost 7 bases to trimming and J lost 4 bases; unmatched junction nucleotides: 8. The CDR3 is 18 residues long. For the CDR3, the DNA is TGTGCCAGCACCGGGACTAGCGGGAGGCTGTCCGGGGCCAACGTCCTGACTTTC. Translation gives CASTGTSGRLSGANVLTF.

Regarding this clone: Other nucleotide sequences from this sample produce the same CDR3. V gene TRBV5-1 combines with J gene TRBJ2-1; no clear D gene. Germline V gene data show CDR1 as SGHRS and CDR2 as YFSETQ. This CDR3 comprises 12 residues. Trimming left V 4 bases short and J 4 bases short, with 6 bases between. CDR3 in amino acids: CASSLQYNEQFF. CDR3 sequence (DNA): TGCGCCAGCAGCCTCCAATACAATGAGCAGTTCTTC.

With respect to this clone: A much more abundant neighbour one base away suggests this may be a read error. The sample contains more than one DNA sequence encoding this CDR3. The chain links TRBV30 to TRBJ2-2; perhaps TRBD2 as D (6 bases). Germline CDR1 reads GTSNPN; CDR2 reads SVGIG (reference sequence). CDR3 length: 16 residues. CDR3 nucleotide sequence: TGTGCCTGGAGTGTATACCGATTGGAGGGTACCGGGGAGCTATTTTTT. Translating gives CAWSVYRLEGTGELFF. The variable domain in full, with the rest retrieved from reference TRBV30 and TRBJ2-2, is SQTIHQWPATLVQPVGSPLSLECTVEGTSNPNLYWYRQAAGRGLQLLFYSVGIGQISSEVPQNLSASRPQDRQFILSSKKLLLSDSGFYLCAWSVYRLEGTGELFFGEGSRLTVL.

This chain joins TRBV7-9 and TRBJ2-3; D may correspond to TRBD1 or TRBD2 (5 bases each). In germline, CDR1 is SEHNR, CDR2 FQNEAQ (reference sequence). The CDR3 has 17 residues. Trimming removed 5 bases at V and 4 bases at J, with 22 bases between. CDR3 sequence: CASSPVLGQGVADTQYF. CDR3 nucleotide sequence: TGTGCCAGCAGCCCCGTACTAGGGCAGGGTGTCGCAGATACGCAGTATTTT.

This clone was seen a handful of times. V usage is TRBV7-9 and J usage is TRBJ2-1; TRBD2 matches at 7 bases. This CDR3 contains 13 residues. Germline V gene data show CDR1 as SEHNR and CDR2 as FQNEAQ (reference sequence). As DNA, the CDR3 is TGTGTCACCGAGGTAGCGGGCTTAAATGAGCAGTTCTTC. Translation gives CVTEVAGLNEQFF.

The V call is TRBV6-6, the J call TRBJ2-7; D unclear. Trimming took 3 bases from V and 2 from J, leaving 11 bases between them. Per germline, CDR1 MNHNY and CDR2 SVGAGI (reference sequence). The CDR3 extends over 14 amino acids. In DNA form, the CDR3 reads TGTGCCAGCAGTTATGAGGACGTCGCCTACGAGCAGTACTTC. It is translated as CASSYEDVAYEQYF.

The genes are TRBV10-1 and TRBJ2-5; D might be TRBD1 or TRBD2, each matching 5 bases. The CDR3 spans 14 residues. The V gene lost 2 bases and the J gene lost 5 bases, with 12 bases spanning the gap. Germline V gives CDR1 WNHNN, CDR2 SYGVQD (reference sequence). The CDR3 DNA is TGCGCCAGCAGTGAGGGGCAGGGAGTCGAGACCCAGTACTTC. Its protein is CASSEGQGVETQYF.

Details on this clone: The same CDR3 also results from other DNA sequences found in this sample. V gene TRBV28 combines with J gene TRBJ2-3; possible D gene TRBD2, 5 bases. The CDR3 extends over 15 amino acids. V lost 3 bases and J 2 bases, leaving 12 bases between the germline ends. CDR1 and CDR2 from the germline V gene are MDHEN and SYDVKM. The CDR3 DNA sequence: TGTGCCAGCAGTTTGAGTGGCGACTACACAGATACGCAGTATTTT. Amino acids: CASSLSGDYTDTQYF.

In this sample, this clone turned up once. CDR3 nucleotide sequence: TGTGCCAGCAGCCAAGGCTATCCAGCGGCAGGACTCTCTCACTACACCTTC. Translation gives CASSQGYPAAGLSHYTF. The chain has TRBV4-2 and TRBJ1-2; D ambiguous. Between the trimmed V and J ends, which lost 1 base and 10 bases, there was a span of 25 bases. The germline V gene has CDR1 LGHNA and CDR2 YNFKEQ. CDR3 length: 17 amino acids.

The chain joins TRBV19 to TRBJ1-1; no clear D gene. The CDR3 covers 13 residues. The ends were cut back, 6 bases at V and 3 bases at J, with 11 bases in the middle. Germline-derived CDR1 and CDR2 are LNHDA and SQIVND (reference sequence). CDR3 sequence (DNA): TGTGCCAGTAGATTGGGGTTGGACACTGAAGCTTTCTTT. Amino acid sequence: CASRLGLDTEAFF.

In its sample, this clone was seen a few times. Other DNA sequences within the sample encode an identical CDR3. The rearrangement joins TRBV7-9 to TRBJ2-7; D gene uncertain. Germline lookup yields CDR1 SEHNR and CDR2 FQNEAQ (reference sequence). Deletions cut 1 base from V and 2 bases from J, with 12 bases between. The CDR3 extends over 15 amino acids. The CDR3 sequence is CASSLGSHRPYEQYF. DNA for the CDR3: TGTGCCAGCAGCTTAGGCTCTCACAGACCCTACGAGCAGTACTTC.

The V gene is TRBV28, the J gene TRBJ2-2; TRBD1 matches at 7 bases. V gave up 4 bases and J gave up 1 base; unmatched junction bases: 15. The CDR3 is 19 amino acids. The V gene's germline CDR1 is MDHEN and CDR2 SYDVKM. In nucleotides, the CDR3 is TGTGCCAGCAGTTGGCCCCCCCCGGGACAGAACCTGAACACCGGGGAGCTGTTTTTT. Protein: CASSWPPPGQNLNTGELFF.

V usage is TRBV10-2 and J usage is TRBJ1-4, with unresolved D. The germline V and J ends were trimmed by 0 bases and 8 bases, with 16 bases remaining between them. Germline CDR1 is WSHSY and CDR2 is SAAADI. This CDR3 is built from 16 residues. CDR3 nucleotide sequence: TGCGCCAGCAGTGAGTCGCTCAGGAGGGATCAGGAAAAACTGTTTTTT. Its protein product is CASSESLRRDQEKLFF.

The rearrangement links TRBV29-1 to TRBJ2-1; perhaps TRBD2 as D (6 bases). The CDR3 runs 14 residues. V was pared by 4 bases and J by 4 bases, with 14 bases between. Germline V gives CDR1 SQVTM, CDR2 ANQGSEA. The CDR3 DNA reads as TGCAGCGTTGTTGGCGGGATGCCTTACAATGAGCAGTTCTTC. This sequence encodes CSVVGGMPYNEQFF.

The chain joins TRBV5-1 to TRBJ2-1, with D tentatively TRBD2 (6 bases). Between the trimmed V and J ends, which lost 4 bases and 8 bases, there was a span of 19 bases. Per germline, CDR1 SGHRS and CDR2 YFSETQ. The CDR3 is 15 amino acids. The CDR3 here is CASSNEAFGEDEQFF. CDR3 nucleotides: TGCGCCAGCAGCAACGAGGCATTCGGGGAGGATGAGCAGTTCTTC. The full variable domain, completed using reference TRBV5-1 and TRBJ2-1, is KAGVTQTPRYLIKTRGQQVTLSCSPISGHRSVSWYQQTPGQGLQFLFEYFSETQRNKGNFPGRFSGRQFSNSRSEMNVSTLELGDSALYLCASSNEAFGEDEQFFGPGTRLTVL.

The chain couples TRBV27 to TRBJ1-1; D is unclear. Germline V gene sequence: CDR1 MNHEY, CDR2 SMNVEV (reference sequence). This CDR3 has 13 residues. With 3 bases removed from V and 1 base from J, the gap between germline ends came to 6 bases. The CDR3 coding sequence is TGTGCCAGCAGTTTTGAGGGGAACACTGAAGCTTTCTTT. Amino acids: CASSFEGNTEAFF.

V gene TRBV2 combines with J gene TRBJ1-2; D perhaps matches TRBD1 (5 bases). The length of the CDR3 is 12 residues. Germline CDR1 is SNHLY and CDR2 is FYNNEI. V lost 11 bases to trimming and J lost 0 bases, with 10 bases between them. The CDR3 is CAAGSTNYGYTF. The DNA for the CDR3 is TGTGCCGCAGGGTCAACTAACTATGGCTACACCTTC.

Only a few counts were recorded for this clone. This CDR3 is CASSQAPSGLAADEQFF. CDR3 nucleotides: TGCGCCAGCAGCCAGGCCCCCTCGGGACTAGCGGCTGATGAGCAGTTCTTC. V is TRBV4-1 and J is TRBJ2-1, with TRBD2 matching over 11 bases. Looked up from germline, CDR1 is MGHRA and CDR2 is YSYEKL. The V segment lost 3 bases and the J segment 8 bases; nucleotides outside the gene matches: 12. This CDR3 spans 17 amino acids.

In the case of this clone: Other DNA sequences in the sample encode the same CDR3. This chain uses TRBV2 with TRBJ2-7; a weak D match, TRBD1 (6 bases). V dropped 7 bases and J dropped 3 bases, with 10 bases sitting between them. The germline V gene encodes CDR1 SNHLY and CDR2 FYNNEI. This CDR3 region has 12 residues. CDR3 amino acids: CASNTDSYEQYF. The CDR3 DNA reads TGTGCCAGCAACACGGACAGCTACGAGCAGTACTTC.

The chain couples TRBV10-3 to TRBJ2-3; D is perhaps TRBD2 (7 bases). Per the germline V gene, CDR1 is ENHRY and CDR2 is SYGVKD. This CDR3 spans 16 amino acids. The V and J ends lost 10 bases and 1 base respectively, with 21 bases between them. The CDR3 protein is CATRPPGGGGTDTQYF. The DNA of the CDR3 is TGTGCCACCCGACCTCCGGGGGGCGGGGGCACAGATACGCAGTATTTT.

J is TRBJ1-2 and V is TRBV11-3, with D perhaps matching TRBD1 (6 bases). Trimming removed 5 bases at V and 8 bases at J, with 15 bases between. Germline assignment: CDR1 SGHNT and CDR2 YENEEA. CDR3 length: 13 amino acids. Here the CDR3 DNA reads TGTGCCAGCAGCCGCCAGGGAGGGGGAGGCTACACCTTC. Translating gives CASSRQGGGGYTF.

The chain employs TRBV6-5 and TRBJ2-1, with TRBD1 matching 9 bases. The CDR3 length is 15 residues. CDR1 is MNHEY, CDR2 SVGAGI, per germline. V shed 7 bases, J shed 5 bases, and the junction held 9 bases outside the gene matches. DNA for the CDR3: TGTGCCAGCAAAGGGTGGGGGGACAGGGACAATGAGCAGTTCTTC. Translation gives CASKGWGDRDNEQFF.

This chain links TRBV6-5 with TRBJ1-2, with 8 nucleotides matching TRBD1. Trimming removed 7 bases from V and 6 bases from J; junction bases left unmatched: 7. This CDR3 is built from 13 residues. CDR1 is MNHEY, CDR2 SVGAGI, per germline. The CDR3 DNA sequence: TGTGCCAGCACTTCGGTGACAGGGGATGGCTACACCTTC. As protein: CASTSVTGDGYTF.

The sample holds many counts of this clone. CDR3 nucleotide sequence: TGTGCCAGCAGCTACGGGACTACCTACACCGGGGAGCTGTTTTTT. It specifies CASSYGTTYTGELFF. V and J are TRBV5-4 and TRBJ2-2, with 7 nucleotides matching TRBD2. Germline CDR1 SGHNT, CDR2 YYREEE (reference sequence). This CDR3 spans 15 amino acids. The J segment lost 3 bases and the V segment lost 3 bases, leaving 5 bases of the junction unmatched.

The chain carries TRBV28 and TRBJ1-4; the D gene is possibly TRBD1 (6 bases). The germline V and J ends were trimmed by 5 bases and 5 bases, with 15 bases remaining between them. The CDR3 runs to 15 residues. Germline V gives CDR1 MDHEN, CDR2 SYDVKM. CDR3 in DNA: TGTGCCAGCAGTCCGCTACAGGGATTCAATGAAAAACTGTTTTTT. Residues: CASSPLQGFNEKLFF.

V usage is TRBV28 and J usage is TRBJ1-3; the D gene is possibly TRBD1 (5 bases). The CDR3 extends over 14 amino acids. Per germline, CDR1 MDHEN and CDR2 SYDVKM. V lost 6 bases, J lost 0 bases, and 9 bases lay in between. CDR3 sequence reads: CASRKGVSGNTIYF. CDR3 coding DNA: TGTGCCAGCAGGAAAGGGGTCTCTGGAAACACCATATATTTT.

This chain links TRBV6-1 with TRBJ2-7, with 8 bases aligning to TRBD1. V was clipped by 6 bases and J by 2 bases; unmatched bases: 6. CDR1 is MNHNS and CDR2 is SASEGT in the germline V gene. This CDR3 is built from 14 residues. In nucleotides, the CDR3 is TGTGCCAGCAGGGACGGACAGGGACCCTACGAGCAGTACTTC. Protein sequence: CASRDGQGPYEQYF.

This chain connects TRBV28 to TRBJ2-7; TRBD1 agrees at 9 bases. This CDR3 contains 17 residues. J gave up 6 bases and V 1 base, and 13 bases lay outside the gene matches. Germline V CDR1 and CDR2: MDHEN, SYDVKM. The chain's CDR3 is CASSLSPGQGIFGEQYF. The CDR3 DNA reads as TGTGCCAGCAGTTTATCGCCGGGACAGGGAATTTTCGGCGAGCAGTACTTC.